This TCR beta chain originates from a study of blood T cell repertoires in COVID-19. About the research overall: From T cells, B-cell-depleted T cells, or PBMCs came the material, which was cDNA or gDNA.

Methods used by the authors: Using reference gene primer amplification, nucleated cell counts were estimated. Sequencing used immunoSEQ multiplex PCR; TCRdb keeps in-frame clones, though not all of them. V, J and clone size derive from that table, while D and trimming were established from the DNA sequence. This sample yields about 82,000 clones, of which just under 80% are seen a single time; 35% to 40% belongs to the top ten. Enrolment of Seattle patients took place during active infection, and they were followed longitudinally. Germline lookup yields CDR1 LGHNA and CDR2 YNFKEQ. Trimming cost V 0 bases and J 3 bases; bases outside gene matches: 2. The length of the CDR3 is 17 residues.

The chain joins TRBV4-2 to TRBJ2-3; 14 positions match TRBD2. Sequencing was done on a sample of peripheral blood. The TCR sequence derives from a man in his 60s with COVID-19, enrolled during active disease. CDR3 sequence: CASSQDGTSGGTDTQYF. In DNA, the CDR3 is TGTGCCAGCAGCCAAGATGGGACTAGCGGGGGAACAGATACGCAGTATTTT.